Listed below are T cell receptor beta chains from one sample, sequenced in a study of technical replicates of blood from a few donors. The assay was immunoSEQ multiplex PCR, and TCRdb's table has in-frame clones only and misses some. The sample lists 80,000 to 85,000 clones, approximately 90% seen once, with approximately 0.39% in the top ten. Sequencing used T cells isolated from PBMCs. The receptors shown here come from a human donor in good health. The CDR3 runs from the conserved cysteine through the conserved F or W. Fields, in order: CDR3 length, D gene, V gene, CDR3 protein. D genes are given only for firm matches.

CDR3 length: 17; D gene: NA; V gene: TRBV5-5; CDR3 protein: CASSLDSGGYSNQPQHF
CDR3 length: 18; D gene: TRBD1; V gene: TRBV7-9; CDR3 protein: CASSSTWDRGPGANVLTF
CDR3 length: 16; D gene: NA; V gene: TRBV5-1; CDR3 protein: CASSLTNITGLDGYTF
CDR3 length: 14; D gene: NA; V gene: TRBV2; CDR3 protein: CASRRTVSNQPQHF
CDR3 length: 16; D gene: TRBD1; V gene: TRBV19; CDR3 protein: CASSIRTGPFTDTQYF
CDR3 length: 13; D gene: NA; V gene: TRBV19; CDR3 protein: CASRDRGTGELFF
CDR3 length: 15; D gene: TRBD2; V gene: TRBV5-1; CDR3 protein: CASSPGLAGEETQYF
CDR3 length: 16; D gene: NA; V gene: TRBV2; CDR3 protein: CASITGSFFVPYEQYF
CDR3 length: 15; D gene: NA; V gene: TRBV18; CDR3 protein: CASSPPGGVSTEAFF
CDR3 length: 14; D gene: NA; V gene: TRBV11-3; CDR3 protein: CASSQGGSSYEQYF
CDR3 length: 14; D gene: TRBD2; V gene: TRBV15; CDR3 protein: CATSRGSSGNEQFF
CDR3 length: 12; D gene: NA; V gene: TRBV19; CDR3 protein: CASGESNEKLFF
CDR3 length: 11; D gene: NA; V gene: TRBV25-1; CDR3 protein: CASSTGNTIYF
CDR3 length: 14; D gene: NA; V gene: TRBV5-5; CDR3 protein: CASSAVLATGELFF
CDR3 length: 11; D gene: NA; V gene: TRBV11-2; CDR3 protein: CASSLGTEAFF
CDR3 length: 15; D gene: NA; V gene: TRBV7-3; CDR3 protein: CASSLTSERPYGYTF
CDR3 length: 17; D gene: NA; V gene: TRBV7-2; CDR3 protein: CASSLGKAGRSTDTQYF
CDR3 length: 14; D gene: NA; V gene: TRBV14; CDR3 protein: CASSSFWGGSEAFF
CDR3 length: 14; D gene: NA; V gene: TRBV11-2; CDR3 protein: CASSFTGSTDTQYF
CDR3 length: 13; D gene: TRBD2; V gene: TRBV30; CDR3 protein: CAWSVLAGETQYF
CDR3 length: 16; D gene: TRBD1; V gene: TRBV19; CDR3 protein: CASSRQGAGAYNEQFF
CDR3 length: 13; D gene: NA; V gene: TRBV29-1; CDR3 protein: CSVDRGTIDEQFF
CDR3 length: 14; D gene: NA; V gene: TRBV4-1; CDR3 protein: CASSQDLGRNTIYF
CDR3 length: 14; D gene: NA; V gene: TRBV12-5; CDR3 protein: CASGGRRTRETQYF
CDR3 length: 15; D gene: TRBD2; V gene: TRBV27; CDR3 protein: CASTLGTSGTDEQFF
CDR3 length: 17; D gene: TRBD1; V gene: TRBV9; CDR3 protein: CASSAGVGQITQETQYF
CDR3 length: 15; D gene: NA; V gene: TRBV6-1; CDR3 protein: CASSEGRDGAEKLFF
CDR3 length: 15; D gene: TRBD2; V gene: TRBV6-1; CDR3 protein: CASSEVLAGEDEQFF
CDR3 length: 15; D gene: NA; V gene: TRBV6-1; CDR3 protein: CASAFEGLAGTEAFF
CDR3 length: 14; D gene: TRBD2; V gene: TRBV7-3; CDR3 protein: CASIAGATYNEQFF
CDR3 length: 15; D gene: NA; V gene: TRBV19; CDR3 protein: CASSSGEHVGDTQYF
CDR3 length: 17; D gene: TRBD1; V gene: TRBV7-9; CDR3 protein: CASSRTTGPPGANVLTF
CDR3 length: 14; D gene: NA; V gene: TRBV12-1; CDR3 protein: CASSFATGDCGYTF
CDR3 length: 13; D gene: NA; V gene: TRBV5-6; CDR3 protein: CASSLYRGEGYTF
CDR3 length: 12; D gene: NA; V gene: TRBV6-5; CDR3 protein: CASSRYQETQYF
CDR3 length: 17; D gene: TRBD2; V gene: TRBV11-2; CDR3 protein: CASSFESQLAEDYEQYF
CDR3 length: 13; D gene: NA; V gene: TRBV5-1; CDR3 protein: CASSLDTNYGYTF
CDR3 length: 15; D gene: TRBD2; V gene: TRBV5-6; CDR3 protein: CASSLGGTSGNEQFF
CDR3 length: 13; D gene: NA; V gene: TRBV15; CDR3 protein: CATSNNRVETQYF
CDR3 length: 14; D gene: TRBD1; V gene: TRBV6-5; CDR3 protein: CASSQDRGNQPQHF
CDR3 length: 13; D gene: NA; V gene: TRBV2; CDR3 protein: CASSVVGRLEQYF